The next 17 T cell receptor beta chains were all read from a single sample in a study of T cells after yellow fever vaccination. TCRdb itself ran the 5' RACE reads through MiXCR, one entry per CDR3 protein. The sample records 250,000 to 400,000 distinct CDR3 sequences, around 4.5% being singletons. Sequenced material: PBMCs, taken 15 days after the yellow fever booster vaccination. The receptors stem from a man younger than 30 who received the YFV17D yellow fever vaccine.

This clonotype was found many times. J is TRBJ2-7 and V is TRBV20-1; D not certain. Germline CDR1 reads DFQATT; CDR2 reads SNEGSKA (reference sequence). This CDR3 has 13 amino acids. Trimming left V 5 bases short and J 2 bases short, with 13 bases between. The CDR3 reads CSAGPDGTYEQYF. CDR3 DNA sequence: TGCAGTGCTGGCCCGGACGGAACCTACGAGCAGTACTTC.

This clonotype was seen a handful of times. The genes are TRBV27 and TRBJ1-1, with D hard to call. The V gene's germline CDR1 is MNHEY and CDR2 SMNVEV (reference sequence). The V end was cut by 3 bases, the J end by 4 bases, with 12 bases between. CDR3 size: 14 residues. CDR3 nucleotides: TGTGCCAGCAGTTTCCACCGGGAGGGCACTGAAGCTTTCTTT. It is translated as CASSFHREGTEAFF.

The sample holds many counts of this clonotype. This chain uses TRBV6-2 or TRBV6-3 with TRBJ2-1, with D tentatively TRBD2 (5 bases). Germline-derived CDR1 and CDR2 are MNHEY and SVGEGT. V gave up 5 bases and J gave up 3 bases, with 17 bases separating them. The CDR3 loop spans 16 amino acids. Here the CDR3 DNA reads TGTGCCAGCAGTCGGCTCCGACGGAGGCTCTACAATGAGCAGTTCTTC. It yields the protein CASSRLRRRLYNEQFF.

The CDR3 is CATESGDNYNEQFF. DNA for the CDR3: TGTGCCACCGAAAGCGGGGACAACTACAATGAGCAGTTCTTC. The chain recombines TRBV15 with TRBJ2-1, with D possibly TRBD2 on 7 matching bases. Germline V gene sequence: CDR1 LNHNV, CDR2 YYDKDF (reference sequence). The CDR3 contains 14 residues. The V end lost 8 bases, the J end lost 3 bases, and 14 bases lay between the germline ends.

The rearrangement uses TRBV18 and TRBJ2-7; 7 bases are a match to TRBD1. The V and J ends lost 3 bases and 6 bases, in that order; junction bases with no gene match: 2. Looked up from germline, CDR1 is KGHSH and CDR2 is LQKENI. The CDR3 is 12 amino acids. The CDR3 DNA sequence: TGTGCCAGCTCACCTCGACAGGGCGAGCAGTACTTC. Translation gives CASSPRQGEQYF.

This clonotype has a count of ten or more. The chain recombines TRBV2 with TRBJ1-2; D is perhaps TRBD1 (5 bases). The germline V gene encodes CDR1 SNHLY and CDR2 FYNNEI. CDR3 length: 14 amino acids. Deletions cut 5 bases from V and 2 bases from J, with 12 bases between. The DNA of the CDR3 is TGTGCCAGCAGTTTGGGACGGACAAACTATGGCTACACCTTC. Protein product: CASSLGRTNYGYTF.

This clonotype has ten or more counts. The CDR3 region has the DNA TGTGCCAGCTCACCACCGGGCCGCTCTGGAAACACCATATATTTT. Translation: CASSPPGRSGNTIYF. J is TRBJ1-3 and V is TRBV18; D is unclear. Trimming removed 0 bases at V and 0 bases at J, with 6 bases between. The germline CDR1 and CDR2 sequences are KGHSH and LQKENI. This CDR3 is 15 amino acids long. The entire variable domain, with the rest obtained from reference TRBV18 and TRBJ1-3, is as follows: NAGVMQNPRHLVRRRGQEARLRCSPMKGHSHVYWYRQLPEEGLKFMVYLQKENIIDESGMPKERFSAEFPKEGPSILRIQQVVRGDSAAYFCASSPPGRSGNTIYFGEGSWLTVV.

This clonotype was detected ten times or more. This chain links TRBV15 with TRBJ2-6; D could derive from TRBD1 or TRBD2 (5 bases each). V shed 5 bases and J shed 0 bases, with 11 bases lying between them. Germline CDR1 LNHNV, CDR2 YYDKDF (reference sequence). This CDR3 is built from 16 residues. The CDR3 DNA reads as TGTGCCACCAGCGGGGGACCTCACTCTGGGGCCAACGTCCTGACTTTC. The encoded protein is CATSGGPHSGANVLTF.

The chain couples TRBV5-1 to TRBJ1-5; D ambiguous. CDR1 and CDR2 from the germline V gene are SGHRS and YFSETQ. There are 15 residues in the CDR3. Between the trimmed V and J ends, which lost 0 bases and 4 bases, there was a span of 11 bases. The CDR3 DNA is TGCGCCAGCAGCTTGGACGGGATCCGAAATCAGCCCCAGCATTTT. Translating it yields CASSLDGIRNQPQHF. Using reference TRBV5-1 and TRBJ1-5 for the parts outside the CDR3, the full variable domain is KAGVTQTPRYLIKTRGQQVTLSCSPISGHRSVSWYQQTPGQGLQFLFEYFSETQRNKGNFPGRFSGRQFSNSRSEMNVSTLELGDSALYLCASSLDGIRNQPQHFGDGTRLSIL.

Ten or more counts support this clonotype. The J gene is TRBJ2-7, the V gene TRBV6-5, with 8 bases identical to TRBD1. Germline V CDR1 and CDR2: MNHEY, SVGAGI. This CDR3 is 13 amino acids long. The V gene end was trimmed by 6 bases and the J gene end by 5 bases; junction bases not matched to a gene: 6. The CDR3 here is CASSRSGGHEQYF. The DNA for the CDR3 is TGTGCCAGCAGCCGCTCAGGGGGCCACGAGCAGTACTTC.

This clonotype was seen more than once but under ten times. V usage is TRBV12-3 or TRBV12-4 and J usage is TRBJ2-4; D is uncertain. There are 16 residues in the CDR3. The V and J ends lost 0 bases and 7 bases respectively, with 16 bases between them. This CDR3 reads CASSLAPLAQANIQYF. The CDR3 DNA sequence: TGTGCCAGCAGTTTAGCCCCCCTGGCCCAGGCGAACATTCAGTACTTC.

This clonotype was detected a few times. The V gene is TRBV20-1, the J gene TRBJ1-2, with D possibly TRBD1 on 6 matching bases. Germline lookup yields CDR1 DFQATT and CDR2 SNEGSKA (reference sequence). The CDR3 totals 11 residues. Trimming removed 5 bases from V and 8 bases from J, with 12 bases in between. The CDR3 DNA sequence: TGCAGTGCTTCAGGGGTTGGGGGCTACACCTTC. Its translation is CSASGVGGYTF.

This clonotype was counted ten times or more. The V and J genes are TRBV20-1 and TRBJ1-5, with D perhaps TRBD1 (5 bases). Trimming stripped 6 bases from V and 1 base from J, with 13 bases between. CDR3 length equals 14 residues. Germline loops: CDR1 DFQATT, CDR2 SNEGSKA (reference sequence). CDR3: CSARAGMSNQPQHF. The DNA of the CDR3 is TGCAGTGCAAGGGCAGGGATGAGCAATCAGCCCCAGCATTTT.

This clonotype came up many times. At one of its ends the junction is not consistent with the germline gene, which may arise from a read error. V is TRBV7-7 and J is TRBJ2-2; D remains ambiguous. This CDR3 has 14 residues. Germline values: CDR1 SSHAT, CDR2 FNYEAQ (reference sequence). CDR3 residues: CASSLVVNTGELFF. In nucleotides, the CDR3 is TGTGCTAGCAGCTTAGTGGTGAACACCGGGGAGCTGTTTTTT.

This clonotype came up many times. The chain recombines TRBV6-1 with TRBJ2-1, with D maybe TRBD2 (5 bases). V gave up 5 bases and J gave up 10 bases, with 18 bases separating them. CDR1 is MNHNS, CDR2 SASEGT, per germline. This CDR3 region has 14 residues. CDR3 sequence (DNA): TGTGCCAGCAGTTTTGGGCCCCGACCGGGAGAGCAGTTCTTC. Encoded protein: CASSFGPRPGEQFF.

This clonotype was detected only a few times. The chain uses TRBV20-1 and TRBJ2-6, with D possibly being TRBD1 (6 bases). Trimming pared 1 base from V and 0 bases from J, leaving 7 bases between. This CDR3 has 15 residues. In germline, CDR1 is DFQATT, CDR2 SNEGSKA (reference sequence). The CDR3 DNA follows: TGCAGTGCTAGAGCACAGGGCTCTGGGGCCAACGTCCTGACTTTC. Amino acids: CSARAQGSGANVLTF.

The sample holds a few counts of this clonotype. The chain carries TRBV12-3 or TRBV12-4 and TRBJ1-5; the D is unclear. The CDR3 has 14 residues. Trimming pared 4 bases from V and 1 base from J, leaving 8 bases between. The CDR3 DNA sequence: TGTGCCAGCAGTTGGGCAGCCAGCAATCAGCCCCAGCATTTT. Translating it yields CASSWAASNQPQHF.